A few counts support the clone carrying this T cell receptor beta chain. The investigators amplified TCR beta CDR3 regions from RNA transcripts. First-round RT-PCR with HTBI primers amplified the TCR CDR3 region. TCRdb passed the multiplex PCR reads through MiXCR, listing each CDR3 protein once. The sample yields some 270,000 distinct CDR3 sequences, about 24% seen once. V shed 1 base, J shed 7 bases, and the junction held 6 bases outside the gene matches. Germline assignment: CDR1 SEHNR and CDR2 FQNEAQ (reference sequence). CDR3 length equals 15 residues. These data come from a study of T cells in Graves' hyperthyroidism and ophthalmopathy.

The TCR was taken from a woman in her thirties or forties with Graves' ophthalmopathy. Sample: blood. The chain combines TRBV7-9 with TRBJ2-7; 11 positions agree with TRBD1. This CDR3 reads CASSLDGQGALEQYF. As DNA, the CDR3 is TGTGCCAGCAGCTTAGATGGACAGGGGGCGCTTGAGCAGTACTTC.